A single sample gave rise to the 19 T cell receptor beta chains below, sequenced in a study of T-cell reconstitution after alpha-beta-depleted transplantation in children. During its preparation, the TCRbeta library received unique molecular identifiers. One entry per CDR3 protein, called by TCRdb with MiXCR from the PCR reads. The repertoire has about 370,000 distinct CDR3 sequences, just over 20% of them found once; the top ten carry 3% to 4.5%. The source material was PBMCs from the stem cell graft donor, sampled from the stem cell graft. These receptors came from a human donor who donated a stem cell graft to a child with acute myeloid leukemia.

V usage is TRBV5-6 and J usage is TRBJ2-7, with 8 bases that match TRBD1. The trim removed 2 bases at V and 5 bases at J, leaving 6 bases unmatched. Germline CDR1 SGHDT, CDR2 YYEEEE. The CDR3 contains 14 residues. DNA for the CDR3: TGTGCCAGCAGCTTCCTCAGGGGGCGCGACGAGCAGTACTTC. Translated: CASSFLRGRDEQYF.

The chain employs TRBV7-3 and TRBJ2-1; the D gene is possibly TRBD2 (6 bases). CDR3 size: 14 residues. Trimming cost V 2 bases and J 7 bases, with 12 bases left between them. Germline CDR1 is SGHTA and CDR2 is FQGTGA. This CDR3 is CASSLGTGLNEQFF. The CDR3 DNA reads TGTGCCAGCAGCTTAGGGACTGGCTTGAATGAGCAGTTCTTC.

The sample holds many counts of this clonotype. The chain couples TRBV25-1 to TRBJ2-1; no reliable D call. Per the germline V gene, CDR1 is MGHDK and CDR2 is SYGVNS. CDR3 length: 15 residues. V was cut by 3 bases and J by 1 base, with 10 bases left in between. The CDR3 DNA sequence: TGTGCCAGCAGTGATCCCGCGGAATCCTACAATGAGCAGTTCTTC. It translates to CASSDPAESYNEQFF.

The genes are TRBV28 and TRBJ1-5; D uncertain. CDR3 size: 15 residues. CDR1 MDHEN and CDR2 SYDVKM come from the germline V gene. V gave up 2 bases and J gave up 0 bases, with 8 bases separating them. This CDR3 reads CASSLEHLSNQPQHF. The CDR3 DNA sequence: TGTGCCAGCAGTTTAGAACACCTTAGCAATCAGCCCCAGCATTTT.

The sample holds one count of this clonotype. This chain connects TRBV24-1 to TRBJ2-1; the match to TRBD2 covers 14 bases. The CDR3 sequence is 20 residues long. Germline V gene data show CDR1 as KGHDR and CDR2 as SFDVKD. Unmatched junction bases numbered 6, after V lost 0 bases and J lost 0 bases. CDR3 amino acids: CATSDLLRTSGRSSYNEQFF. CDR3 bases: TGTGCCACCAGTGATTTGCTTCGGACTAGCGGGAGGAGCTCCTACAATGAGCAGTTCTTC.

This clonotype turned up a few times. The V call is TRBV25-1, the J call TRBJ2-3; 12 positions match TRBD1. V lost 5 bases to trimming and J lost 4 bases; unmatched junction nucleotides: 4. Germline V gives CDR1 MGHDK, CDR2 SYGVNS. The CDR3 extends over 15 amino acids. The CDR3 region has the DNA TGTGCCAGCAGTAGGGGACAGGGGGCCTCAGATACGCAGTATTTT. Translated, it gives CASSRGQGASDTQYF.

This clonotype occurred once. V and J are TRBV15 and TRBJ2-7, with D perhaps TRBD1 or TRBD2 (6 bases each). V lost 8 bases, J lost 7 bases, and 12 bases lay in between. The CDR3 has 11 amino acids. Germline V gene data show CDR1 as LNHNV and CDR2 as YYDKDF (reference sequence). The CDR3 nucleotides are TGTGCCACCCGAACAGGGAGGGAGCAGTACTTC. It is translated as CATRTGREQYF. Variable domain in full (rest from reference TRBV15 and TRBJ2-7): DAMVIQNPRYQVTQFGKPVTLSCSQTLNHNVMYWYQQKSSQAPKLLFHYYDKDFNNEADTPDNFQSRRPNTSFCFLDIRSPGLGDTAMYLCATRTGREQYFGPGTRLTVT.

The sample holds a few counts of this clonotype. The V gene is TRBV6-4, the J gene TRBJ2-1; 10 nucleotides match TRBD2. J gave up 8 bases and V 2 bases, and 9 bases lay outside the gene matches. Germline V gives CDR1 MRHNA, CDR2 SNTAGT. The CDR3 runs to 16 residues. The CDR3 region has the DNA TGTGCCAGCAGTGACGTGGGCCTAGCGGGAGCCGATGAGCAGTTCTTC. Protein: CASSDVGLAGADEQFF.

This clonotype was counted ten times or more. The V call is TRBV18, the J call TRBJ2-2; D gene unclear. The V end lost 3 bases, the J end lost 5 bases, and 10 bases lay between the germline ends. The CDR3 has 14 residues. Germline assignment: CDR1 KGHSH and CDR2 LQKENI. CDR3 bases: TGTGCCAGCTCACCCCCGAAGGCTACCGGGGAGCTGTTTTTT. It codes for CASSPPKATGELFF.

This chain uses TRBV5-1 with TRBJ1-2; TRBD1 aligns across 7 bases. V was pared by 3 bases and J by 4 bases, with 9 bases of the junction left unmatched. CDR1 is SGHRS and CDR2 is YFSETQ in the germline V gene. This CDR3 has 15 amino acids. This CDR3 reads CASSWGTGASYGYTF. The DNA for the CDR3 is TGCGCCAGCAGCTGGGGAACAGGGGCGAGCTATGGCTACACCTTC. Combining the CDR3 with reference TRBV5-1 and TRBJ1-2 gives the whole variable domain KAGVTQTPRYLIKTRGQQVTLSCSPISGHRSVSWYQQTPGQGLQFLFEYFSETQRNKGNFPGRFSGRQFSNSRSEMNVSTLELGDSALYLCASSWGTGASYGYTFGSGTRLTVV.

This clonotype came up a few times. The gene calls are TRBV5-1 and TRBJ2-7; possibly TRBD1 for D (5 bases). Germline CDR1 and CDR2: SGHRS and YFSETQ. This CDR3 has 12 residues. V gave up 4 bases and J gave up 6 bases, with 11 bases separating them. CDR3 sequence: CASSDTGAEQYF. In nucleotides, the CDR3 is TGCGCCAGCAGCGATACAGGTGCCGAGCAGTACTTC.

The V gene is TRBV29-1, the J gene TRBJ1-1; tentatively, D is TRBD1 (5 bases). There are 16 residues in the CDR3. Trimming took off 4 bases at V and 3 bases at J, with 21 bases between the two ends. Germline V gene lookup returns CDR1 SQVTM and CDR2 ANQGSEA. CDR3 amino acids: CSVVGGPYPADTEAFF. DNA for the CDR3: TGCAGCGTTGTCGGGGGACCCTACCCAGCGGACACTGAAGCTTTCTTT.

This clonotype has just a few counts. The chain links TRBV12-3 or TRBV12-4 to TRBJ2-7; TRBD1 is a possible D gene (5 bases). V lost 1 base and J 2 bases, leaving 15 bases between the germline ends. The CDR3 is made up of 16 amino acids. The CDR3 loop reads CASSLVAGWQPYEQYF. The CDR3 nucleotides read TGTGCCAGCAGTTTAGTTGCAGGGTGGCAGCCCTACGAGCAGTACTTC.

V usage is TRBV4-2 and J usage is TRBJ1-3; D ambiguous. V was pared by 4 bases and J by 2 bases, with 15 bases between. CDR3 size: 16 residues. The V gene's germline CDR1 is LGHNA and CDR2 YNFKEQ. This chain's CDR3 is CASSLAGTDPGNTIYF. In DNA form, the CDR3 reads TGTGCCAGCAGCCTAGCGGGCACGGATCCTGGAAACACCATATATTTT.

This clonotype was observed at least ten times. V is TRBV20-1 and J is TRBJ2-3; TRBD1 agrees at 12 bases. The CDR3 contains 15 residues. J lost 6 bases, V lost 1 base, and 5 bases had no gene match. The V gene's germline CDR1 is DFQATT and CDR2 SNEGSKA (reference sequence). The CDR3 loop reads CSARAGTGGRDTQYF. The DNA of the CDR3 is TGCAGTGCTAGAGCCGGGACAGGGGGCAGGGATACGCAGTATTTT.

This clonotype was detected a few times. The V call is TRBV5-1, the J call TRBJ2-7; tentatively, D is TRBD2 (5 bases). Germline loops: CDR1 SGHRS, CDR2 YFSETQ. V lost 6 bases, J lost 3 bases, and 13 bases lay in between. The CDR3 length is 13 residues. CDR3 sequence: CASTARANYEQYF. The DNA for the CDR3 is TGCGCCAGCACAGCGAGGGCAAACTACGAGCAGTACTTC.

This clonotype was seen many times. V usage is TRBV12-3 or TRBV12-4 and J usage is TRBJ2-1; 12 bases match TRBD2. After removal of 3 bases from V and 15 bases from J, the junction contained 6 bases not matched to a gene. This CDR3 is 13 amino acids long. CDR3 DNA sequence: TGTGCCAGCAGTTTTTCTAGCGGGAGGGCCCCGTTCTTC. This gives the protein CASSFSSGRAPFF.

CDR3 nucleotide sequence: TGCGCCAGCAGCCAAGAGCATTCACAGGGCCCGAACTCCTACGAGCAGTACTTC. Translating it yields CASSQEHSQGPNSYEQYF. The V gene is TRBV4-1, the J gene TRBJ2-7; D perhaps matches TRBD1 (6 bases). V shed 0 bases and J shed 0 bases, with 18 bases lying between them. Germline V gene data show CDR1 as MGHRA and CDR2 as YSYEKL. There are 18 residues in the CDR3.

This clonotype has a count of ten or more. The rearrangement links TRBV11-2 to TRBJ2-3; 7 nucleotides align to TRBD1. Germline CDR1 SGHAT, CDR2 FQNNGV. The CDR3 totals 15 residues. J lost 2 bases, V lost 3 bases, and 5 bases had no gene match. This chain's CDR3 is CASSFSGTDTDTQYF. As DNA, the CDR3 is TGTGCCAGCAGCTTTTCCGGGACAGACACAGATACGCAGTATTTT.